The TCR beta chain under discussion was sequenced for a study of response to subunit inactivated influenza vaccine. Findings and limits, study-wide: Seasonal influenza vaccination, on each occasion, was suggested by the authors to recruit few new T cells.

Trimming took 1 base from V and 5 from J, leaving 17 bases between them. The CDR3 loop spans 16 amino acids. TCRdb independently ran MiXCR on the RT-PCR reads; one entry per CDR3 protein. Here the sample spans about 240,000 distinct CDR3 sequences, 10% to 15% being singletons. A word on this clonotype: The antigen is undetermined.

The receptor was isolated from a man aged 50 to 60 who received an inactivated influenza vaccine. The rearrangement joins TRBV12-3 or TRBV12-4 to TRBJ2-5; D not resolved. The sequences come from non-naive T cells sorted from PBMCs, collected around 15 days before vaccination. Here the CDR3 reads CASSLEVSSQSETQYF. The CDR3 DNA is TGTGCCAGCAGTTTAGAGGTCTCTTCGCAGAGTGAGACCCAGTACTTC.